This TCR beta chain was profiled in a study of T cell changes during pregnancy in multiple sclerosis (dated by TCRdb to about 2019). With regard to the full study: The study looked at changes in the T cell repertoire across pregnancy in women with multiple sclerosis.

This clone showed up just once. Its specific antigen is unknown. Nothing much larger sits one base from this clone, and base qualities are not available. The CDR3 sequence holds 14 residues, the cysteine and phenylalanine included. The CDR3 DNA has 42 bases and is translated from base 1. V is pruned by 4 bases and J by 3 bases, leaving 4 bases of the junction without a gene match. From a lookup of the germline V gene, CDR1 and CDR2 are SGHAT and FQNNGV. The library was made by the immunoSEQ multiplex PCR assay. Not all clones reach the TCRdb copy of this immuneACCESS table, which keeps in-frame sequences only. Checked studies attribute under half of the gap to unresolved V genes and leave the rest unexplained. Here the sample has tens of thousands of clones; about 89% occur a single time. The top ten clones comprise around 6.8% of the sample.

The specimen was CD8+ T cells from peripheral blood mononuclear cells, collected after pregnancy. This clonotype was obtained from a female donor with multiple sclerosis, enrolled in a pregnancy study. The chain is made from TRBV11-2 and TRBJ2-7; the central 9 bases match TRBD1. The sequence in DNA is TGTGCCAGCAGCTGGGGACAGGGAAGCTACGAGCAGTACTTC. The encoded protein is CASSWGQGSYEQYF. Beyond the CDR3, the reference TRBV11-2 and TRBJ2-7 genes provide the residues; the full variable domain reads: EAGVAQSPRYKIIEKRQSVAFWCNPISGHATLYWYQQILGQGPKLLIQFQNNGVVDDSQLPKDRFSAERLKGVDSTLKIQPAKLEDSAVYLCASSWGQGSYEQYFGPGTRLTVT.